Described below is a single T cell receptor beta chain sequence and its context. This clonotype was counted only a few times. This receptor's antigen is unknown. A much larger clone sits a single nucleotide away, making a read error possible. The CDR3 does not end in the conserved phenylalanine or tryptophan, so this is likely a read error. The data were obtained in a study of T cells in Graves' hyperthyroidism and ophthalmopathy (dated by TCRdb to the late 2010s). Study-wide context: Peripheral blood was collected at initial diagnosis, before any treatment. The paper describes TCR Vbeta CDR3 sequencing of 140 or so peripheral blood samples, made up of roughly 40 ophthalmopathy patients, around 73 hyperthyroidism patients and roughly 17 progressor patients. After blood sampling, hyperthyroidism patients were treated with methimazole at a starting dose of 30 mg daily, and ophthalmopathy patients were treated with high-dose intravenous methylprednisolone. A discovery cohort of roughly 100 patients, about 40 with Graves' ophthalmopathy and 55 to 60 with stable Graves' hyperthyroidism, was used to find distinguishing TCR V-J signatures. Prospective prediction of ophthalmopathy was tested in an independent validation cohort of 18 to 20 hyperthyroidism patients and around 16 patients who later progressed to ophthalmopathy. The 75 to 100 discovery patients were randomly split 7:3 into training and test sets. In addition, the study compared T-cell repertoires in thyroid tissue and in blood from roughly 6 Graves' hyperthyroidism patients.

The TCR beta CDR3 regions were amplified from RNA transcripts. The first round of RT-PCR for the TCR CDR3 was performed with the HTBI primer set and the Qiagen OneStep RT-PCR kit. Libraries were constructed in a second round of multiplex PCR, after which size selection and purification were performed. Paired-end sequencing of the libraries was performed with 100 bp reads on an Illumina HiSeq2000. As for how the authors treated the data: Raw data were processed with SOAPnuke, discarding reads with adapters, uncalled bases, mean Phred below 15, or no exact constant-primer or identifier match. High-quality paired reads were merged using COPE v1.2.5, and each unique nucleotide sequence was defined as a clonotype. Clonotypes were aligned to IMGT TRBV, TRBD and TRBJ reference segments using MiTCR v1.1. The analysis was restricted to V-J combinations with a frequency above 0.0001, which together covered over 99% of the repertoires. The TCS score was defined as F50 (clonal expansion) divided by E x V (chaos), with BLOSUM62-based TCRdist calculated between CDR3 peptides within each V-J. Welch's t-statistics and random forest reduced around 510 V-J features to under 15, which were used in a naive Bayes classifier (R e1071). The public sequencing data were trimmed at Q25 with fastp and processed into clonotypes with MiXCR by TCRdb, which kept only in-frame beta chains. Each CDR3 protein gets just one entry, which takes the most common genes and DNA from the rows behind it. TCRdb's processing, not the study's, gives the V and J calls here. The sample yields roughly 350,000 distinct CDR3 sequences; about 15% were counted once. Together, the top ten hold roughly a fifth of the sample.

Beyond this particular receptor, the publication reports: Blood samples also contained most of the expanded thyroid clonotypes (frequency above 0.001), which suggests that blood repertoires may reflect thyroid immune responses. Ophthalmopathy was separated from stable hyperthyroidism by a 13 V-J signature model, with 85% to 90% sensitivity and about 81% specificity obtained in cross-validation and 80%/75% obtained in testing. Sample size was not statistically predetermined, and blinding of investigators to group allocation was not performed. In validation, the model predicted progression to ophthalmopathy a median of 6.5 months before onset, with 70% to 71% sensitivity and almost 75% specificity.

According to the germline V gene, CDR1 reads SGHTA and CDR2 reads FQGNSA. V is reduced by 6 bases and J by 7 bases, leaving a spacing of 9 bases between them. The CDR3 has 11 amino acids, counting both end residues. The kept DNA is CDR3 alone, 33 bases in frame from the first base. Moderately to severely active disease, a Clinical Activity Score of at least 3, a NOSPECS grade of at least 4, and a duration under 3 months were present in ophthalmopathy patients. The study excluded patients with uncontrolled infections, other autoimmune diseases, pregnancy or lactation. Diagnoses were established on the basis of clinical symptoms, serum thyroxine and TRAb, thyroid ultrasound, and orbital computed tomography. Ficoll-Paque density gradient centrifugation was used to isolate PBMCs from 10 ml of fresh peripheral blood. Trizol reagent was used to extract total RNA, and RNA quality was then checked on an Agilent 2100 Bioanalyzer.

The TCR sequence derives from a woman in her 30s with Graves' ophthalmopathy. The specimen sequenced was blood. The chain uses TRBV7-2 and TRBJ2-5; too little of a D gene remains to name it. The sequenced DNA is TGTGCCAGCAGTTATTTAGGGACCCAGTACCTC. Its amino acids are CASSYLGTQYL.